This T cell receptor beta chain was captured in a study of beta chain features in type 1 diabetes. Study-wide results and caveats: Fewer junction insertions and more nucleotide deletions appeared in type 1 diabetes patients. Shortening that was moderate but significant affected the TCRB CDR3s of Type 1 diabetes patients in all four CD4+ subsets. Resolution of whether HLA type affects TCRB rearrangement was not achieved here. The naive, central memory and Treg TCRB repertoires looked more alike in patients than they did in healthy donors.

Germline V CDR1 and CDR2: LNHDA, SQIVND (reference sequence). The J segment lost 6 bases and the V segment lost 5 bases, leaving 6 bases of the junction unmatched. This CDR3 spans 15 amino acids. Expressed TCRB transcripts were sequenced after all isolated RNA was converted to cDNA. Using immunoSEQ multiplex PCR, the repertoire was profiled, and TCRdb retains in-frame clones only, with some absent. This table has 500,000 to 650,000 clones, around 12% appearing once. As concerns this clone: Its antigen is currently unknown.

The chain is built from TRBV19 and TRBJ2-1; 11 nucleotides align to TRBD2. Sequencing was carried out using naive CD4+ T cells from blood. This TCR was sampled from a man in his thirties or forties with type 1 diabetes. DNA for the CDR3: TGTGCCAGTAGTGTACTAGCGGGGGTAGGCAATGAGCAGTTCTTC. It translates to CASSVLAGVGNEQFF. Complete variable domain (other parts from reference TRBV19 and TRBJ2-1): DGGITQSPKYLFRKEGQNVTLSCEQNLNHDAMYWYRQDPGQGLRLIYYSQIVNDFQKGDIAEGYSVSREKKESFPLTVTSAQKNPTAFYLCASSVLAGVGNEQFFGPGTRLTVL.